This entry lists 7 T cell receptor beta chains sequenced from one sample in a study of cytomegalovirus exposure and HLA in healthy donors. Repertoires were generated with immunoSEQ multiplex PCR, while TCRdb's copy carries only in-frame clones and drops some. This table holds approximately 65,000 clones, about 94% found once. Sequenced: PBMCs. These receptors were obtained from a young woman in good health and CMV-seronegative.

The J gene is TRBJ2-5, the V gene TRBV13; no clear D gene. This CDR3 is built from 13 residues. CDR1 and CDR2 (germline): PRHDT, FYEKMQ (reference sequence). The germline V and J ends were trimmed by 1 base and 5 bases, with 8 bases remaining between them. CDR3 nucleotides: TGTGCCAGCAGCTTAGCTAGTCGTGAGACCCAGTACTTC. This sequence encodes CASSLASRETQYF.

V is TRBV27 and J is TRBJ1-2; D is uncertain. CDR1 is MNHEY, CDR2 SMNVEV, per germline (reference sequence). The V gene lost 4 bases and the J gene lost 3 bases, with 18 bases spanning the gap. CDR3 length: 16 amino acids. The CDR3: CASSSLVGRLDYGYTF. CDR3 DNA: TGTGCCAGCAGTTCTTTAGTGGGGAGGCTTGACTATGGCTACACCTTC.

CDR3 nucleotide sequence: TGTGCCAGCAGTTCAGGGGGAGCGGAGCAGTACTTC. Its translation: CASSSGGAEQYF. This chain uses TRBV27 with TRBJ2-7, with 7 bases identical to TRBD1. This CDR3 region has 12 residues. J lost 7 bases, V lost 4 bases, and 4 bases had no gene match. Per germline, CDR1 MNHEY and CDR2 SMNVEV (reference sequence).

The chain is built from TRBV6-6 and TRBJ2-1, with 9 nucleotides matching TRBD2. CDR1 and CDR2 (germline): MNHNY, SVGAGI (reference sequence). The CDR3 sequence is 15 residues long. Trimming cost V 2 bases and J 8 bases; bases outside gene matches: 7. The CDR3 loop is CASSYRGLAYHEQFF. Here the CDR3 DNA reads TGTGCCAGCAGTTACAGGGGACTAGCATACCATGAGCAGTTCTTC.

This clone was detected once. This chain joins TRBV5-4 and TRBJ2-3; D may be TRBD2 (6 bases). The CDR3 has 15 amino acids. Trimming left V 6 bases short and J 1 base short, with 15 bases between. Germline V gene sequence: CDR1 SGHNT, CDR2 YYREEE (reference sequence). The CDR3 region is CASTTTERGTDTQYF. The CDR3 coding sequence is TGTGCCAGCACGACGACAGAGCGGGGCACAGATACGCAGTATTTT. Combining the CDR3 with reference TRBV5-4 and TRBJ2-3 gives the whole variable domain ETGVTQSPTHLIKTRGQQVTLRCSSQSGHNTVSWYQQALGQGPQFIFQYYREEENGRGNFPPRFSGLQFPNYSSELNVNALELDDSALYLCASTTTERGTDTQYFGPGTRLTVL.

This clone occurred a few times. This rearrangement joins TRBV5-6 to TRBJ1-4; TRBD1 might be the D (6 bases). The CDR3 totals 16 residues. The V gene lost 4 bases and the J gene lost 0 bases, with 13 bases spanning the gap. Germline CDR1 reads SGHDT; CDR2 reads YYEEEE. CDR3 sequence reads: CASSTYRTATNEKLFF. CDR3 nucleotide sequence: TGTGCCAGCAGCACTTACCGGACAGCAACTAATGAAAAACTGTTTTTT. The full variable domain, in which reference TRBV5-6 and TRBJ1-4 provide the parts outside the CDR3, is DAGVTQSPTHLIKTRGQQVTLRCSPKSGHDTVSWYQQALGQGPQFIFQYYEEEERQRGNFPDRFSGHQFPNYSSELNVNALLLGDSALYLCASSTYRTATNEKLFFGSGTQLSVL.

The rearrangement links TRBV27 to TRBJ2-1; TRBD2 matches 9 bases. Losses at the gene ends were 6 bases for V and 7 bases for J; bases not matched to a gene: 10. Per the germline V gene, CDR1 is MNHEY and CDR2 is SMNVEV (reference sequence). This CDR3 region has 15 residues. This CDR3 reads CASSSLAGARNEQFF. The CDR3 bases are TGTGCCAGCAGCTCCTTAGCGGGAGCAAGGAATGAGCAGTTCTTC.